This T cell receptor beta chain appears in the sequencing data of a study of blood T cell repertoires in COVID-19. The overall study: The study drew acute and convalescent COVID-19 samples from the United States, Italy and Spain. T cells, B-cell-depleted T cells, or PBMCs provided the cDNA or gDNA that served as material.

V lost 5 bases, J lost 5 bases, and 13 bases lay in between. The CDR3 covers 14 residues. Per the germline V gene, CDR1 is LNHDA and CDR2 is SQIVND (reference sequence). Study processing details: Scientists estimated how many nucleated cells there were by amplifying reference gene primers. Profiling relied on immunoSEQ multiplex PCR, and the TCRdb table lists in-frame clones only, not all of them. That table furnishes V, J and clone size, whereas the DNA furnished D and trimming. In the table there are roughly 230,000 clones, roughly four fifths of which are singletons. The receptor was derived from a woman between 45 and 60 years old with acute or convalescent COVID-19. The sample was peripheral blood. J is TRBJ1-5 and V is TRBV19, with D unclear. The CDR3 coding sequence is TGTGCCAGTAGTTTCAACGGGTGGGATCAGCCCCAGCATTTT. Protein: CASSFNGWDQPQHF.